This record concerns one T cell receptor beta chain sequence. Germline CDR1 is DFQATT and CDR2 is SNEGSKA (reference sequence). This CDR3 spans 11 amino acids. Trimming took 4 bases from V and 8 from J, leaving 11 bases between them. The sample comes from a study of blood T cell repertoires in COVID-19. The data were produced by immunoSEQ multiplex PCR, yet TCRdb's version contains in-frame clones alone and is incomplete. This sample has roughly 200,000 clones, with roughly 90% found just once. Sequencing was done on a sample of PBMCs or T cells enriched from blood (not recorded which). The sequence was collected from a woman aged 35 to 49 with acute COVID-19. The V call is TRBV20-1, the J call TRBJ1-2; D is uncertain. The CDR3 nucleotides read TGCAGTGCTACCCACGCCCTAGGCTACACCTTC. Translated: CSATHALGYTF.